This T cell receptor (beta chain) originates from a study of T cells in Graves' hyperthyroidism and ophthalmopathy. This clonotype was recorded at least ten times. The antigen is unknown. The germline gives CDR1 MNHEY, CDR2 SVGEGT. The CDR3 covers 12 residues. Trimming took 4 bases from V and 3 from J, leaving 7 bases between them. Study-level points and caveats: Ophthalmopathy and stable hyperthyroidism were told apart by a 13 V-J model.

Patients aged 18 to 65 with hyperthyroidism were newly diagnosed, with duration under 2 months. Not enrolled were patients with uncontrolled infection, other autoimmune disease, pregnancy or lactation. RNA transcripts yielded amplified TCR beta CDR3 regions. The TCR CDR3 was amplified in a first-round RT-PCR using the HTBI primer set. TCRdb re-analysed the multiplex PCR reads in MiXCR, keeping a single row per CDR3 protein. The data hold approximately 560,000 distinct CDR3 sequences, with about 15% observed a single time. The specimen was blood. The TCR comes from a woman between 25 and 40 years old with Graves' hyperthyroidism. V gene TRBV6-2 or TRBV6-3 combines with J gene TRBJ2-7, with D hard to call. CDR3 nucleotide sequence: TGTGCCAGCAGTTTTGGAATCTACGAGCAGTACTTC. Encoded protein: CASSFGIYEQYF.